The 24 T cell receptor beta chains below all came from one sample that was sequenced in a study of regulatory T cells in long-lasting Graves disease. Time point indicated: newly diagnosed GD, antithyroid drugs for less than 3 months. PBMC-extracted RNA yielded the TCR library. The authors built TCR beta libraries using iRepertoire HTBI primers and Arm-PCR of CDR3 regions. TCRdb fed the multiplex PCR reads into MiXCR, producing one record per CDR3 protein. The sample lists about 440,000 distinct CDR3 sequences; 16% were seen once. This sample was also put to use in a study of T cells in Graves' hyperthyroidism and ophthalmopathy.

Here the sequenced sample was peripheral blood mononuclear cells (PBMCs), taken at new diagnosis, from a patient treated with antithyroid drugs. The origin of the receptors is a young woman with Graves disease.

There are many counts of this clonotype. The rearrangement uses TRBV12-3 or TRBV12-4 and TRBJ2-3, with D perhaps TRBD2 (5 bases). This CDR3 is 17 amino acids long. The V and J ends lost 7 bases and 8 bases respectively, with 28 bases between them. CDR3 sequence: CASTGPGAGKTVGTQYF. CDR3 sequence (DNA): TGTGCCAGCACCGGGCCGGGCGCGGGTAAGACCGTCGGTACGCAGTATTTT.

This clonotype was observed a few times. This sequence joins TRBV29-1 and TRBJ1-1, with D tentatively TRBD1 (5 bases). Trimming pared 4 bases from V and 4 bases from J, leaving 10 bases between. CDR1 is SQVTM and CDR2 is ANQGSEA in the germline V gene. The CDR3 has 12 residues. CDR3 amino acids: CSVVRGSTEAFF. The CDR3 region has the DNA TGCAGCGTTGTGAGGGGATCCACTGAAGCTTTCTTT.

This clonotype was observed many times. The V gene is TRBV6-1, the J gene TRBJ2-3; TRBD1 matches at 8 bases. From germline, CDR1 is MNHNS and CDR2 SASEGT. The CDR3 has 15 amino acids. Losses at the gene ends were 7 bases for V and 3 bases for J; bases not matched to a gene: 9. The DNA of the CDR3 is TGTGCCAGCATCATCAGGGGGCGTAAAACAGATACGCAGTATTTT. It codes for CASIIRGRKTDTQYF.

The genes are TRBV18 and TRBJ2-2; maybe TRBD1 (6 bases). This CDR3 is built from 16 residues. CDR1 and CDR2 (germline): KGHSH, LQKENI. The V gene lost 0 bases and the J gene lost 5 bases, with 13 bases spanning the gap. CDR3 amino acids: CASSPPPGQGTGELFF. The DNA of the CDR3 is TGTGCCAGCTCACCACCTCCGGGACAAGGGACCGGGGAGCTGTTTTTT.

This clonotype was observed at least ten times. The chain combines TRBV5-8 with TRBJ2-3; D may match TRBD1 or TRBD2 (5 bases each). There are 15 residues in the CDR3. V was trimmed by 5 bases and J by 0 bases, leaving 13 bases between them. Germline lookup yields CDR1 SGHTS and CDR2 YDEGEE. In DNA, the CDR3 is TGTGCCAGCAGTTGGGACGGAACTAGCACAGATACGCAGTATTTT. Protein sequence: CASSWDGTSTDTQYF.

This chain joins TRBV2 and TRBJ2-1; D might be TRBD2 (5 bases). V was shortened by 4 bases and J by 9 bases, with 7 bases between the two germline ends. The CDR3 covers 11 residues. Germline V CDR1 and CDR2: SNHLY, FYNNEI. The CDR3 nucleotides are TGTGCCAGCAGTGTTACTAGTGAGCAGTTCTTC. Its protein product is CASSVTSEQFF.

In DNA form, the CDR3 reads TGTGCCAGCAGCGTAGGGGGGGCAGATGAAAAACTGTTTTTT. Protein: CASSVGGADEKLFF. The rearrangement links TRBV9 to TRBJ1-4; D is perhaps TRBD1 (6 bases). The CDR3 contains 14 residues. Germline V gene data show CDR1 as SGDLS and CDR2 as YYNGEE. Trimming left V 0 bases short and J 6 bases short, with 9 bases between.

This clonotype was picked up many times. CDR3 coding DNA: TGTGCCAGCAGACTGGGACAGGAGACGTATCAGCCCCAGCATTTT. As protein: CASRLGQETYQPQHF. J is TRBJ1-5 and V is TRBV27, with TRBD1 matching over 8 bases. Germline CDR1 is MNHEY and CDR2 is SMNVEV (reference sequence). The J segment lost 5 bases and the V segment lost 6 bases, leaving 9 bases of the junction unmatched. This CDR3 has 15 amino acids.

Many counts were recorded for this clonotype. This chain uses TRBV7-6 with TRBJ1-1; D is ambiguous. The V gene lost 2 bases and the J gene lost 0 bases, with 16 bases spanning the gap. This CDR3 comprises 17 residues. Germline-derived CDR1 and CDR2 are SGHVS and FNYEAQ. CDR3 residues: CASSLLGSGTMNTEAFF. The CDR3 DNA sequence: TGTGCCAGCAGCTTATTAGGTTCTGGAACCATGAACACTGAAGCTTTCTTT.

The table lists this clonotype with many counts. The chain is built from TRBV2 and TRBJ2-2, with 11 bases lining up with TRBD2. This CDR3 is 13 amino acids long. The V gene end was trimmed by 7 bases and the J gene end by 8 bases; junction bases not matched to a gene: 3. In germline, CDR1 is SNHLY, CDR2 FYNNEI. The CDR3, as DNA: TGTGCCAGCATGACTAGCGGGAATGGGGAGCTGTTTTTT. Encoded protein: CASMTSGNGELFF.

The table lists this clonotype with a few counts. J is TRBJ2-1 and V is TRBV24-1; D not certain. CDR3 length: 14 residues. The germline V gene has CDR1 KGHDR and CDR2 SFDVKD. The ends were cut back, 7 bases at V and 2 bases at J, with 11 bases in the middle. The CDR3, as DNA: TGTGCCACCAGGTCCGAGTTCCCCTACAATGAGCAGTTCTTC. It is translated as CATRSEFPYNEQFF.

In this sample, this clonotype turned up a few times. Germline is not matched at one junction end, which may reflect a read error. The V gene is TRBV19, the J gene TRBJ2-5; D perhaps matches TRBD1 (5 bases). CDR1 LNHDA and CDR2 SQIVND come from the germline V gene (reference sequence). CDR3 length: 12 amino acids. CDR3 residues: CASSTSPGNLLF. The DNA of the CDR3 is TGTGCCAGTAGTACGTCACCAGGGAACCTTCTCTTC.

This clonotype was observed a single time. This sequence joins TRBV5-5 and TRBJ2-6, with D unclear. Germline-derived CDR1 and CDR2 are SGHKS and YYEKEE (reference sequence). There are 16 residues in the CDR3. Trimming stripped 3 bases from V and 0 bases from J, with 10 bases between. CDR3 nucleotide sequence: TGTGCCAGCAGCTATGGACCTAACTCTGGGGCCAACGTCCTGACTTTC. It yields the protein CASSYGPNSGANVLTF.

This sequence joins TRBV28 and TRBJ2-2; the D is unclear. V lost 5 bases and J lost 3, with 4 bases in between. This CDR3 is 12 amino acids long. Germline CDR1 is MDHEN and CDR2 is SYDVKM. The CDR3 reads CASSIYTGELFF. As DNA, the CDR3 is TGTGCCAGCAGTATCTACACCGGGGAGCTGTTTTTT.

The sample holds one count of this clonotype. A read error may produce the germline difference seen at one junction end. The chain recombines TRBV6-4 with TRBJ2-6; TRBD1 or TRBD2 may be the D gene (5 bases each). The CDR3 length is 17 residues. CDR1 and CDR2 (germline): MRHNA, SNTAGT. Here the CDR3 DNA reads TGTGCCAGCAGTGATTCTGGGGCGGGCTCTGGGGCCAACGCCCTGACTTTC. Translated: CASSDSGAGSGANALTF.

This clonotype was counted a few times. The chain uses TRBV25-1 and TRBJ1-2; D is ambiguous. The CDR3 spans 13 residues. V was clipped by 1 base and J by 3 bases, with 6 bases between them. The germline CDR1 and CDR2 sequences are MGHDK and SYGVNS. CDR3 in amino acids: CASSESRHYGYTF. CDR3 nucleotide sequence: TGTGCCAGCAGTGAATCCAGACACTATGGCTACACCTTC.

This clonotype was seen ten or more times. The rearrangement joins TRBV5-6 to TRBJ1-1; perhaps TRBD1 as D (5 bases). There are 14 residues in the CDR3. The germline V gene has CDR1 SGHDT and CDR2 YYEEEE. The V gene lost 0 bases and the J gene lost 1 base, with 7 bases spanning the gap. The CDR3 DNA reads TGTGCCAGCAGCTTGGAGACAGCGAACACTGAAGCTTTCTTT. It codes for CASSLETANTEAFF. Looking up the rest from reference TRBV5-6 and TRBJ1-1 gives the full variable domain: DAGVTQSPTHLIKTRGQQVTLRCSPKSGHDTVSWYQQALGQGPQFIFQYYEEEERQRGNFPDRFSGHQFPNYSSELNVNALLLGDSALYLCASSLETANTEAFFGQGTRLTVV.

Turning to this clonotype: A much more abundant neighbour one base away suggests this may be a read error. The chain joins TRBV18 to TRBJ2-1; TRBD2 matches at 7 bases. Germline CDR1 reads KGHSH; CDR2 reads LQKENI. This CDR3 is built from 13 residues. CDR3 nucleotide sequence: TGTGCCGTGCTGCGGGAGACGTACAATGAGCTGTTCTTC. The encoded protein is CAVLRETYNELFF. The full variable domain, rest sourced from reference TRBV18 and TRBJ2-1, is NAGVMQNPRHLVRRRGQEARLRCSPMKGHSHVYWYRQLPEEGLKFMVYLQKENIIDESGMPKERFSAEFPKEGPSILRIQQVVRGDSAAYFCAVLRETYNELFFGPGTRLTVL.

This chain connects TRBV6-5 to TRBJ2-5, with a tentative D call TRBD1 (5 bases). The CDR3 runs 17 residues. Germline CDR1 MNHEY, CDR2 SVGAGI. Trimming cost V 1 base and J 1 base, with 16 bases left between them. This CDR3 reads CASSYFARSGPQETQYF. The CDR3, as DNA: TGTGCCAGCAGTTACTTCGCTAGATCAGGGCCCCAAGAGACCCAGTACTTC.

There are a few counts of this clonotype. CDR3 nucleotide sequence: TGTGCCAGCAGCACCGGGGGGATCCCCAATCAGCCCCAGCATTTT. Translated: CASSTGGIPNQPQHF. The V gene is TRBV7-9, the J gene TRBJ1-5, with D possibly TRBD1 on 5 matching bases. Trimming stripped 5 bases from V and 3 bases from J, with 14 bases between. From germline, CDR1 is SEHNR and CDR2 FQNEAQ (reference sequence). CDR3 length: 15 amino acids.

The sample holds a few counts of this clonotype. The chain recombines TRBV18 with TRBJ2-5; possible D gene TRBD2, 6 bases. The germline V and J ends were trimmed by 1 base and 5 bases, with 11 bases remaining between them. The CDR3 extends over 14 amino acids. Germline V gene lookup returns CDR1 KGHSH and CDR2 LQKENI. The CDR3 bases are TGTGCCAGCTCACCACTGAGCGGGTCGGAGACCCAGTACTTC. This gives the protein CASSPLSGSETQYF.

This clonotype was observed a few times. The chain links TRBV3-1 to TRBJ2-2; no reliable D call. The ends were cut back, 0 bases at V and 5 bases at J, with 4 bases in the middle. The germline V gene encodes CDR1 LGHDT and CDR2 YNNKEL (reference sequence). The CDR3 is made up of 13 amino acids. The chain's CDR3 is CASSQDRTGELFF. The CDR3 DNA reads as TGTGCCAGCAGCCAAGACAGGACCGGGGAGCTGTTTTTT.

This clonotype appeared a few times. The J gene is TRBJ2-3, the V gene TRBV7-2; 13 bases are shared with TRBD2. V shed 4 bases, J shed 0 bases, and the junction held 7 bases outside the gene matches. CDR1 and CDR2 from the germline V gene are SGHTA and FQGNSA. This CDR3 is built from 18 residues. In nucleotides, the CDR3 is TGTGCCAGCAGCTATGGGACTAGCGGGACCCGGAGCACAGATACGCAGTATTTT. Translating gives CASSYGTSGTRSTDTQYF.

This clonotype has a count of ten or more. The DNA of the CDR3 is TGTGCCAGCAGTCTTTATACAGGGGGAGGCGAGCAGTACTTC. It is translated as CASSLYTGGGEQYF. The V call is TRBV27, the J call TRBJ2-7; 8 nucleotides align to TRBD1. Germline lookup yields CDR1 MNHEY and CDR2 SMNVEV (reference sequence). J was trimmed by 6 bases and V by 5 bases; bases with no gene match: 9. This CDR3 has 14 amino acids.